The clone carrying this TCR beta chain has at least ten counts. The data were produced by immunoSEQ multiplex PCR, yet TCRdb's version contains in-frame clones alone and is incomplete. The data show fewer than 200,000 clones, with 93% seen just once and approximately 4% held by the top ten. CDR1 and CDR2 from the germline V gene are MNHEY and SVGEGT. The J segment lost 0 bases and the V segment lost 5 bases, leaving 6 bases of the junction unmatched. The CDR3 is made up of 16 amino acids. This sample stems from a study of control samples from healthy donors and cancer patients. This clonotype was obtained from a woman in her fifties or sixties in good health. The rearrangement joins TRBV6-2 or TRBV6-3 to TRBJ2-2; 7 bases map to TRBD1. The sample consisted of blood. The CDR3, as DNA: TGTGCCAGCAGTATCAGACAGGGCGCGAACACCGGGGAGCTGTTTTTT. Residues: CASSIRQGANTGELFF.